This T cell receptor (beta chain) was observed in a study of cytomegalovirus exposure and HLA in healthy donors. Study-level background: Out of about 190 million T cells, an earlier analysis found about 100 million unique TCR beta sequences in total. Study results and limitations: An apparent linkage of common viral pathogens to several of the most significant clusters emerged in a later analysis. High sensitivity and specificity were reportedly achieved when the classifier diagnosed cytomegalovirus status. When analyzed later, a missense DCLRE1C variant was found to be linked to TCR beta V- and J-gene trimming.

The PCR had 60 Vbeta and 13 Jbeta primers. Here immunoSEQ multiplex PCR was the method, and the copy in TCRdb shows in-frame clones only, minus some. This sample has under 200,000 clones, with approximately 71% found just once. With respect to this clone: Its antigen is unknown.

Germline-derived CDR1 and CDR2 are ENHRY and SYGVKD. Trimming took 3 bases from V and 1 from J, leaving 6 bases between them. The CDR3 extends over 13 amino acids. The clonotype was recovered from a girl between 5 and 17 years old in good health and CMV-seronegative. This rearrangement joins TRBV10-3 to TRBJ1-1; D gene uncertain. Sample: PBMCs. CDR3 coding DNA: TGTGCCATCAGTGACTCTCCGAACACTGAAGCTTTCTTT. Translating it yields CAISDSPNTEAFF.